This is a list of T cell receptor beta chains from one sample in a study of Ad26.COV2.S vaccination and SARS-CoV-2 variants. Produced via immunoSEQ multiplex PCR; TCRdb's table is partial and in-frame only. Of hundreds of thousands of clones listed, more than 80% are singletons. The material was peripheral blood, obtained in a trial of Ad26.COV2.S vaccine versus placebo. Receptors originate from a person between 18 and 60 years old who received the Ad26.COV2.S COVID-19 vaccine or a placebo. The CDR3 runs from the conserved cysteine through the conserved F or W. A D gene is named only where the DNA matches it firmly. The listing skips clone size in some rows; elsewhere it reads once, few, many or a size class.

cdr3_nt: TGCAGCGTTGATGATCTAGCGGGGGCAACGCAGTATTTT
cdr3_aa: CSVDDLAGATQYF
d_call: TRBD2
j_call: TRBJ2-3
clone_size: once
v_call: TRBV29-1

cdr3_nt: TGTGCCAGCAGCTCCCTAGCGGGAGGGATCAATGAGCAGTTCTTC
cdr3_aa: CASSSLAGGINEQFF
d_call: TRBD2
j_call: TRBJ2-1
clone_size: .
v_call: TRBV7-2

cdr3_nt: TGTGCTAGCAGCCCAGTCAGGAGGGGAGAGACCCAGTACTTC
cdr3_aa: CASSPVRRGETQYF
d_call: .
j_call: TRBJ2-5
clone_size: .
v_call: TRBV7-7

cdr3_nt: TGTGCCAGCAGCTTCCTTACAACCACAGATACGCAGTATTTT
cdr3_aa: CASSFLTTTDTQYF
d_call: .
j_call: TRBJ2-3
clone_size: .
v_call: TRBV7-8

cdr3_nt: TGTGCCAGCTCGCCGAGACAGGGGACCTACGAGCAGTACTTC
cdr3_aa: CASSPRQGTYEQYF
d_call: TRBD1
j_call: TRBJ2-7
clone_size: .
v_call: TRBV18

cdr3_nt: TGTGCCAGCTCACCGGTGGGAGCTTGGGATGAGCAGTTCTTC
cdr3_aa: CASSPVGAWDEQFF
d_call: .
j_call: TRBJ2-1
clone_size: .
v_call: TRBV18

cdr3_nt: TGTGCCAGCAGTTACTCAGGGGGACCGGAGGAGGAAAAACTGTTTTTT
cdr3_aa: CASSYSGGPEEEKLFF
d_call: .
j_call: TRBJ1-4
clone_size: .
v_call: TRBV6-5

cdr3_nt: TGTGCCAGCTCCAGGGGCAGACTGGCGAACACCGGGGAGCTGTTTTTT
cdr3_aa: CASSRGRLANTGELFF
d_call: .
j_call: TRBJ2-2
clone_size: .
v_call: TRBV2

cdr3_nt: TGTGCCAGCAGCCAAGACTTCTTCACTTGGGGGCGCGAGGACCATCAGCCCCAGCATTTT
cdr3_aa: CASSQDFFTWGREDHQPQHF
d_call: .
j_call: TRBJ1-5
clone_size: once
v_call: TRBV14

cdr3_nt: TGTGCCAGCTCACCCCCCGATGTGGAGACCCAGTACTTC
cdr3_aa: CASSPPDVETQYF
d_call: .
j_call: TRBJ2-5
clone_size: .
v_call: TRBV18

cdr3_nt: TGTGCCAGCAGTCCTTTGACCCGAAACATTCAGTACTTC
cdr3_aa: CASSPLTRNIQYF
d_call: .
j_call: TRBJ2-4
clone_size: .
v_call: TRBV2

cdr3_nt: TGTGCCAGCAGCTTAGGGGGACAGTACACTGAAGCTTTCTTT
cdr3_aa: CASSLGGQYTEAFF
d_call: TRBD1
j_call: TRBJ1-1
clone_size: .
v_call: TRBV11-2

cdr3_nt: TGTGCCAGCAGTTACTGGGGGATTCGAAGCACAGATACGCAGTATTTT
cdr3_aa: CASSYWGIRSTDTQYF
d_call: .
j_call: TRBJ2-3
clone_size: .
v_call: TRBV6-5

cdr3_nt: TGTGCCAGCAGCTTGAGCGGGGCCGGGCCTAGCACAGATACGCAGTATTTT
cdr3_aa: CASSLSGAGPSTDTQYF
d_call: TRBD2
j_call: TRBJ2-3
clone_size: .
v_call: TRBV5-6

cdr3_nt: TGTGCCAGTAGACGGGCAGGGGGCAATCAGCCCCAGCATTTT
cdr3_aa: CASRRAGGNQPQHF
d_call: .
j_call: TRBJ1-5
clone_size: .
v_call: TRBV19

cdr3_nt: TGCAGTGCTAGTCGAGGGAGAAATCAGCCCCAGCATTTT
cdr3_aa: CSASRGRNQPQHF
d_call: .
j_call: TRBJ1-5
clone_size: few
v_call: TRBV20-1

cdr3_nt: TGTGCCAGCAGTCCCCGCGGGGTAGATCAGCCCCAGCATTTT
cdr3_aa: CASSPRGVDQPQHF
d_call: .
j_call: TRBJ1-5
clone_size: .
v_call: TRBV27

cdr3_nt: TGTGCCAGCAGTGAAAACAGGGGTATTGTCGCCTACAATGAGCAGTTCTTC
cdr3_aa: CASSENRGIVAYNEQFF
d_call: TRBD1
j_call: TRBJ2-1
clone_size: .
v_call: TRBV2

cdr3_nt: TGTGCCAGCAGCCTAGGGACAGGGGGCTCTAGCACAGATACGCAGTATTTT
cdr3_aa: CASSLGTGGSSTDTQYF
d_call: TRBD1
j_call: TRBJ2-3
clone_size: .
v_call: TRBV4-2

cdr3_nt: TGCGCCAGCAGCTACCAGGGAAACACTGAAGCTTTCTTT
cdr3_aa: CASSYQGNTEAFF
d_call: .
j_call: TRBJ1-1
clone_size: .
v_call: TRBV5-1

cdr3_nt: TGTGCCATCAGTGAAACAGGGTCAGGAAACACCATATATTTT
cdr3_aa: CAISETGSGNTIYF
d_call: .
j_call: TRBJ1-3
clone_size: .
v_call: TRBV10-3

cdr3_nt: TGTGCCAGCAGTACCCCGCAGGAGACCCAGTACTTC
cdr3_aa: CASSTPQETQYF
d_call: .
j_call: TRBJ2-5
clone_size: .
v_call: TRBV6-6